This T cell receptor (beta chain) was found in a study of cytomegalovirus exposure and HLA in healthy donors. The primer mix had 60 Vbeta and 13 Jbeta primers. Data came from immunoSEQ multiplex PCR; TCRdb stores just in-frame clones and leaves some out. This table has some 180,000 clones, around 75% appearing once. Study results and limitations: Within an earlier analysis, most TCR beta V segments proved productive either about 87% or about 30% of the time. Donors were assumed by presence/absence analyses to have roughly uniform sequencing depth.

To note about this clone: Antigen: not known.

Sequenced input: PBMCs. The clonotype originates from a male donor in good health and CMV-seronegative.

The CDR3 is CASWAGAAGNTIYF. In DNA, the CDR3 is TGTGCCAGTTGGGCAGGGGCGGCAGGAAACACCATATATTTT. The rearrangement links TRBV19 to TRBJ1-3, with D possibly being TRBD1 (6 bases). The CDR3 sequence is 14 residues long. The germline V gene has CDR1 LNHDA and CDR2 SQIVND (reference sequence). V dropped 8 bases and J dropped 4 bases, with 15 bases sitting between them.